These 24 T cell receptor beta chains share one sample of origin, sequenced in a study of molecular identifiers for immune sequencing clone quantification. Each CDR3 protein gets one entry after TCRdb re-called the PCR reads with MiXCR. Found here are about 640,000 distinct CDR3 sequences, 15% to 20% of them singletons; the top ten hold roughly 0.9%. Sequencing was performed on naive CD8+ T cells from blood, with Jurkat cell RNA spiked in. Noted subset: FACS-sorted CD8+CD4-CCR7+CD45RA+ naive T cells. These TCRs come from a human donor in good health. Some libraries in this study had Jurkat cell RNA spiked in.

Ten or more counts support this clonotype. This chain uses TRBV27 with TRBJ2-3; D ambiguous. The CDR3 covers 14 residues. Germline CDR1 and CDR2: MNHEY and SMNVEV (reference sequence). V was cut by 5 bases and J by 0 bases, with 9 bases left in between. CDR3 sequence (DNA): TGTGCCAGCAGTCTTATGGCTAGCACAGATACGCAGTATTTT. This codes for CASSLMASTDTQYF.

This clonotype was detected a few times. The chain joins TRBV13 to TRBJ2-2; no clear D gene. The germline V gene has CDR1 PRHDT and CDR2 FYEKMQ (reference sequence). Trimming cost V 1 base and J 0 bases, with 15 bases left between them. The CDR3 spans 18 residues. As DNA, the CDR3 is TGTGCCAGCAGCTTAGTATCACCAGAGATCGCGAACACCGGGGAGCTGTTTTTT. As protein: CASSLVSPEIANTGELFF.

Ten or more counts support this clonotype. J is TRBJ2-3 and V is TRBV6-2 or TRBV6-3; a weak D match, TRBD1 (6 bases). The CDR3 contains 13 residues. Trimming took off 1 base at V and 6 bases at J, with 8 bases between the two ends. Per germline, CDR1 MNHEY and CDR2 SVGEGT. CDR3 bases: TGTGCCAGCAGTTACTTCACAGGGGATACGCAGTATTTT. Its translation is CASSYFTGDTQYF.

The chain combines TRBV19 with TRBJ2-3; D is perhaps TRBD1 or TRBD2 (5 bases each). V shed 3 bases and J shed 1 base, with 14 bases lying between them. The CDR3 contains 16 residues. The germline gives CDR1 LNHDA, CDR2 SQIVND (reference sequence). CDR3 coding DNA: TGTGCCAGTAGTATCCCACAGGTCGGGGGCACAGATACGCAGTATTTT. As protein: CASSIPQVGGTDTQYF.

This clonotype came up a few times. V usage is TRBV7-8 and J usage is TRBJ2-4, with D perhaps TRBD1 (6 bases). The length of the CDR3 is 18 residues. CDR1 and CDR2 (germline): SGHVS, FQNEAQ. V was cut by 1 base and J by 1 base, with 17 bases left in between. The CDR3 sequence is CASSLDAGRGWAKNIQYF. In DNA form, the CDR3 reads TGTGCCAGCAGCTTAGATGCGGGTAGGGGGTGGGCCAAAAACATTCAGTACTTC.

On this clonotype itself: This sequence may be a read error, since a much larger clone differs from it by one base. CDR3 nucleotides: TGTGCCTGGAGGGACTTTCTGGGCTCGCGCACAGATACGCAGTATTTT. This encodes CAWRDFLGSRTDTQYF. This chain uses TRBV30 with TRBJ2-3; D may be TRBD2 (5 bases). V was clipped by 3 bases and J by 1 base, with 17 bases between them. Germline-derived CDR1 and CDR2 are GTSNPN and SVGIG (reference sequence). This CDR3 has 16 residues.

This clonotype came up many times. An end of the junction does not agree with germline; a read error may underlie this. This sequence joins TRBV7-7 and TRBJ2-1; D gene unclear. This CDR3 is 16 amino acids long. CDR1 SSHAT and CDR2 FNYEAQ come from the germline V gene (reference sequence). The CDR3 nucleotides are TGTGCTAGCAGCACCGGGCCCACCACTACTGTGAATGAGCAGTTCTTC. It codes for CASSTGPTTTVNEQFF.

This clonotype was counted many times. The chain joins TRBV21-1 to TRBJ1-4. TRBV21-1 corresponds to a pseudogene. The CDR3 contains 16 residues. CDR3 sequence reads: CASSGRRMLANEKLFF. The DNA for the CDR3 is TGTGCCAGCAGCGGTCGCAGGATGTTAGCTAATGAAAAACTGTTTTTT.

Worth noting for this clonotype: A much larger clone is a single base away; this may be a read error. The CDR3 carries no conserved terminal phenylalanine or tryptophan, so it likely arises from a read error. The CDR3, as DNA: TGTGCCAGCAGTTTCCACGGAAACAGTCAGCCCCAGCATTCT. The encoded protein is CASSFHGNSQPQHS. This rearrangement joins TRBV27 to TRBJ1-5, with unresolved D. The CDR3 covers 14 residues. CDR1 is MNHEY and CDR2 is SMNVEV in the germline V gene (reference sequence). The V gene lost 3 bases and the J gene lost 6 bases, with 12 bases spanning the gap.

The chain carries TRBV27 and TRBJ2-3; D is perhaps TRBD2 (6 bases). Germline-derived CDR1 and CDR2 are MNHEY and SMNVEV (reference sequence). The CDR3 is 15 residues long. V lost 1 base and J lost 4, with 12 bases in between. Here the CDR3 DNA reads TGTGCCAGCAGTTTATATAGCAGGAGGGCAGATACGCAGTATTTT. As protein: CASSLYSRRADTQYF.

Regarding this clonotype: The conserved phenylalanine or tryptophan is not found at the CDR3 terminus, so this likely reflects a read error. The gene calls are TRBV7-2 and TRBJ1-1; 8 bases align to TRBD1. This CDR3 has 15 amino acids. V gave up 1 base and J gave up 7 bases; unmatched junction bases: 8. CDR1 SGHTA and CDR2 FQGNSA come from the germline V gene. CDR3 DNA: TGTGCCAGCAGCTTAGATGCAGGGGGCCTGAATGAAGCTTTCTCT. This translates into CASSLDAGGLNEAFS.

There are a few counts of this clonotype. CDR3 DNA: TGTGCCAGCAGTTTATCTGGCTCGGGGCTGTACGAGCAGTACTTC. Its protein product is CASSLSGSGLYEQYF. V usage is TRBV27 and J usage is TRBJ2-7, with D perhaps matching TRBD1 or TRBD2 (5 bases each). This CDR3 comprises 15 residues. CDR1 MNHEY and CDR2 SMNVEV come from the germline V gene (reference sequence). Trimming took off 0 bases at V and 4 bases at J, with 13 bases between the two ends.

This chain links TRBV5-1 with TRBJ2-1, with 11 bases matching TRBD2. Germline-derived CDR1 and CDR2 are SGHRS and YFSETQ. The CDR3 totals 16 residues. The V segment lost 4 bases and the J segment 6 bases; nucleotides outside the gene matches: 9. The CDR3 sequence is CASSPGLAGISNEQFF. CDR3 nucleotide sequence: TGCGCCAGCAGCCCTGGACTAGCGGGCATTTCCAATGAGCAGTTCTTC.

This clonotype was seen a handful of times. The CDR3: CASSYSTGGSYNEQFF. The DNA of the CDR3 is TGTGCCAGCAGTTACTCAACAGGGGGGTCCTACAATGAGCAGTTCTTC. The chain employs TRBV6-5 and TRBJ2-1; 8 positions match TRBD1. The CDR3 runs to 16 residues. V trimming: 0 bases; J trimming: 1 base; junction bases outside the gene matches: 2. Germline-derived CDR1 and CDR2 are MNHEY and SVGAGI.

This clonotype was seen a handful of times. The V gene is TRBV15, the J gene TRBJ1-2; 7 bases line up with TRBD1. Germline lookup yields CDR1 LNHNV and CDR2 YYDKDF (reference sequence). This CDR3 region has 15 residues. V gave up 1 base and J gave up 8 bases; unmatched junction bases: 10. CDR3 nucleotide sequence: TGTGCCACCAGCAGAGTAGGAGAGGGGGCGAGGGGCTACACCTTC. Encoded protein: CATSRVGEGARGYTF.

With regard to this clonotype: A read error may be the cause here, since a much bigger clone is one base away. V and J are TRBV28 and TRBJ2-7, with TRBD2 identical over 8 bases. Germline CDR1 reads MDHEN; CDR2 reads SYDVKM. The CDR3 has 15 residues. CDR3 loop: CAGSTIAGSSYEQYF. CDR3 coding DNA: TGTGCCGGCAGCACTATAGCGGGGAGCTCCTACGAGCAGTACTTC.

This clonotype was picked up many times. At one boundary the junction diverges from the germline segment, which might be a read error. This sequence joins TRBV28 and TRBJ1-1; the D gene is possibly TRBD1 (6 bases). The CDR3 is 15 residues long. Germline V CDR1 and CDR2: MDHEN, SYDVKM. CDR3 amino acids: CASSSRGLLNTEAFF. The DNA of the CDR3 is TGTGCCAGTAGTTCCAGGGGTCTCTTGAACACTGAAGCTTTCTTT.

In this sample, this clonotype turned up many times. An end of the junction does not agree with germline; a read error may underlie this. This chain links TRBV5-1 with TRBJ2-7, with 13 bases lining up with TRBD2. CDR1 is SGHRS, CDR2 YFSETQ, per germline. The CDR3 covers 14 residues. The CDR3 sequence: CASSSGLAGYEQYF. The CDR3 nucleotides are TGTGCCAGCAGCTCGGGACTAGCGGGGTACGAGCAGTACTTC.

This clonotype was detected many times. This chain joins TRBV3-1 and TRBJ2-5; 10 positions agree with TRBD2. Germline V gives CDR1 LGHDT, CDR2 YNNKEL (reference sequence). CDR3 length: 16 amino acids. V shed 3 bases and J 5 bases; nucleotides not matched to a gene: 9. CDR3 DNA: TGTGCCAGCAGCCATCGATTAGCGGGAGGATTTGAGACCCAGTACTTC. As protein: CASSHRLAGGFETQYF.

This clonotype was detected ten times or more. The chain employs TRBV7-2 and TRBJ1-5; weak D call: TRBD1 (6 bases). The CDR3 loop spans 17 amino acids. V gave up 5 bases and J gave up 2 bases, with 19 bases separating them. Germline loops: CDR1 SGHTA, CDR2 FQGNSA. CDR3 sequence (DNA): TGTGCCAGCAGCCCAACGAGCAGGGGTAGAGGCAATCAGCCCCAGCATTTT. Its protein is CASSPTSRGRGNQPQHF.

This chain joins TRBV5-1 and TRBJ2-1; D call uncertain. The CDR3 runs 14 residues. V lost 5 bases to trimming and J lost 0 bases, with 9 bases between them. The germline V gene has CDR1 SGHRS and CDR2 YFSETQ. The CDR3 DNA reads TGCGCCAGCAGAGAAACAGTCTCCTACAATGAGCAGTTCTTC. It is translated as CASRETVSYNEQFF.

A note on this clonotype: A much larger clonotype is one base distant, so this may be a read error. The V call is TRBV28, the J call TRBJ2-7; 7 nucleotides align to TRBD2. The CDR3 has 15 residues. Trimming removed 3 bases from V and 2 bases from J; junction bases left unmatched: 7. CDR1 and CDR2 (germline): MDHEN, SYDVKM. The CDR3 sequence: CASSFVPSGAYEQYF. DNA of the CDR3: TGTGCCAGCAGTTTCGTCCCTAGCGGAGCCTACGAGCAGTACTTC.

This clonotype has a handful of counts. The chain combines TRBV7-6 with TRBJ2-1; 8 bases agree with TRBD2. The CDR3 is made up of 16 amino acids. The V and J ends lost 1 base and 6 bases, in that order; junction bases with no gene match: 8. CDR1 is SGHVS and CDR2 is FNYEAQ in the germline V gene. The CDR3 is CASSLVGGGSPNEQFF. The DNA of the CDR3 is TGTGCCAGCAGCTTAGTGGGCGGGGGGAGCCCCAATGAGCAGTTCTTC.

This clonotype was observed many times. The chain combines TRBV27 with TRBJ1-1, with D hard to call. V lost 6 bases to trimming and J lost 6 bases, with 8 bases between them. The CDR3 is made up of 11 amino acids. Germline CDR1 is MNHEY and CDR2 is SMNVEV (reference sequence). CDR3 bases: TGTGCCAGCAGACTCGGACCTGAAGCTTTCTTT. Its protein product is CASRLGPEAFF.